The sample holds many counts of the clone carrying this TCR beta chain. The target antigen is unknown. The sample belongs to a study of neurological immune-mediated disorders. Findings and caveats of the study: Expanded clones shared no CDR3 amino acid sequences across subjects, suggesting private repertoires in all groups. The multiple sclerosis repertoire cluster was not associated with any clinical or MRI feature. Phylogenetic grouping assigned the repertoires of 18 of 34 multiple sclerosis patients to a single related-CDR3 cluster, representing a possible signature.

Indicated time point: longitudinal time-point 1 (baseline). Unsorted libraries came from 2 million PBMCs stored at -80 °C. TCRdb redid the calling of the 5' RACE reads with MiXCR, one entry per CDR3 protein. The data contain tens of thousands of distinct CDR3 sequences, roughly 3.1% of them singletons. This clonotype was obtained from a woman in her sixties or seventies with multiple sclerosis. The sequencing sample was made of PBMCs.

The DNA of the CDR3 is TGTGCCAGCAGCTTTTTCGGGGGGCACACTGAAGCTTTCTTT. Protein: CASSFFGGHTEAFF. This chain links TRBV7-9 with TRBJ1-1; TRBD1 is a possible D gene (6 bases). The CDR3 loop spans 14 amino acids. Germline CDR1 is SEHNR and CDR2 is FQNEAQ (reference sequence). V dropped 3 bases and J dropped 3 bases, with 11 bases sitting between them.